This T cell receptor beta chain came from a study of molecular identifiers for immune sequencing clone quantification. Study at large: The replicate experiment used RNA from roughly 20,000 or 100,000 naive CD8 cells. This RNA was split into five aliquots, and four of them were sequenced. Findings and limits, study-wide: In naive cells, under 1% of molecules belonged to clones above 20 RNA copies, against over 99% in effector cells.

TCRdb passed the PCR reads through MiXCR, listing each CDR3 protein once. The sample has roughly 9,800 distinct CDR3 sequences; roughly 20% are singletons. By share of the sample, this clonotype is medium-sized (0.01 to 0.1%). Its antigen is unknown. Germline CDR1 SGHVS, CDR2 FQNEAQ. Trimming removed 3 bases from V and 0 bases from J, with 9 bases in between. This CDR3 comprises 15 residues. Naive CD8 T cells, phenotype CD8+CD4-CCR7+CD45RA+, were sorted. The sample taken for sequencing was naive CD8+ T cells from blood, with Jurkat cell RNA spiked in. As to subset: FACS-sorted CD8+CD4-CCR7+CD45RA+ naive T cells. The chain recombines TRBV7-8 with TRBJ2-1; D gene uncertain. The sequence derives from a human donor in good health. Some libraries in this study had Jurkat cell RNA spiked in. The CDR3: CASSLDLSSYNEQFF. The CDR3 DNA follows: TGTGCCAGCAGCTTGGATCTCAGCTCCTACAATGAGCAGTTCTTC.